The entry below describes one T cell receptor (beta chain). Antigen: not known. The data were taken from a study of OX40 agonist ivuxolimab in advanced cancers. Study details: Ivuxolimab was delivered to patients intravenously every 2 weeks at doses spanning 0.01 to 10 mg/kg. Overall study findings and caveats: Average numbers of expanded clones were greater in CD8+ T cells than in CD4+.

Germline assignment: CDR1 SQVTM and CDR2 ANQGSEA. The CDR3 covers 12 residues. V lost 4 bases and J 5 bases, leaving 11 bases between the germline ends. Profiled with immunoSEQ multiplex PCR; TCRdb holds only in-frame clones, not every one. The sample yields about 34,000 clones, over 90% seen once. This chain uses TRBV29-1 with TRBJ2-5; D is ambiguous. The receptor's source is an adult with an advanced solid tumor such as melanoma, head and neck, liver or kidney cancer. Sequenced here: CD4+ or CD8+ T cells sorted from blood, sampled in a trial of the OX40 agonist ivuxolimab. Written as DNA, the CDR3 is TGCAGCGTTGTCGGGTCCGGGGAGACCCAGTACTTC. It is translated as CSVVGSGETQYF.